This TCR beta chain was documented in a study of blood T cells in healthy people across ages (dated by TCRdb to 2015 to 2017). Notes on the research overall: In model experiments, roughly one uniquely barcoded TCR beta cDNA molecule per two T cells was captured by template switching. To track age-related changes in TCR beta repertoire diversity, the study relied on deep sequencing normalized with unique cDNA molecular identifiers. The donors were split into four age groups: young (average roughly 15 years), middle-aged (about 40), aged (more than 60) and long-lived (more than 80). Donors of different ages were randomly distributed across sequencing lanes to avoid experimental bias. For two donors (one aged 18 to 29 and one aged 80 or older), the study analyzed two additional independent replicas of 1 million unique cDNA reads from the same blood draw. Broad study findings and their caveats: Total diversity estimates from one million sequenced T cells were considered lower bounds and underestimates. The percentage of naive T cells measured by flow cytometry correlated strongly with observed TCR beta diversity. As age increased, observed TCR beta diversity per million T cells dropped in a roughly linear way, and a significant reduction was already evident by age 40. Because profiling used bulk unsorted PBMCs, naive and antigen-experienced compartments could not be compared conclusively. The long-lived group showed more naive CD4+ T cells, fewer expanded clones and increased TCR diversity than the aged group, suggesting age selection. The CMV infection status of donors was not known, potentially confounding age-related changes in expanded clonotypes.

The donors were roughly 39 Caucasian individuals from Russia, aged roughly 6 to 90 years, who were systemically healthy. Ten milliliters of peripheral blood were drawn from each donor into EDTA-treated Vacutainer tubes. PBMCs were isolated by Ficoll-Paque density-gradient centrifugation, with at least 6 million obtained per sample. Total RNA was extracted from PBMCs with Trizol reagent, with at least 5 micrograms obtained per sample. For every donor, an aliquot of PBMCs went through flow cytometry to measure the percentages of naive CD45RAhigh/CD27high T cells. From the cysteine through the phenylalanine, the CDR3 covers 16 amino acids. The entry retains the CDR3 DNA only, 48 bases that are in frame from base 1. Trimming removed 7 bases from V and 2 bases from J, leaving 17 bases between the germline ends. On this clonotype itself: Its antigen is unknown. No base quality values were provided; no much bigger clone lies one nucleotide off.

Libraries were made using 5' RACE. These reads were obtained on an Illumina HiSeq 2500. A second PCR of about 6 to 11 cycles was run with a J-beta primer mix and a sample-barcoded 5' primer. Each TCR beta cDNA molecule received a unique molecular identifier from a template-switch 5' adaptor carrying 12 random nucleotides. Each sample yielded at least 2.5 million CDR3-containing paired-end reads. All of the RNA was converted into first-strand cDNA using the Mint cDNA synthesis kit, with a TRBC-specific oligonucleotide serving as the primer. Following uracil-DNA glycosylase treatment, all cDNA underwent a first 18-cycle PCR with the universal primers M1SS and BC2_uni_R. In the authors' own workflow: Normalization of each sample was performed by random selection of 1 million high-quality reads, each carrying a distinct molecular identifier. Instead of being binned into consensus sequences, reads that shared molecular identifiers were thrown out. MiTCR, with a Q25 quality threshold and the strictest error-elimination algorithm, was used for CDR3 identification, clonotype clustering and error correction. A nonparametric unseen species model with Euler transformation was used to estimate lower-bound total TCR beta diversity. TCRdb handled the public reads itself, with Q25 trimming in fastp and clone calling in MiXCR, and kept productive beta chains. Every CDR3 protein is listed once, alongside the most common genes and DNA of its rows. The V and J calls and clone size come from TCRdb's table, not from the authors' own analysis. The sample table lists about 680,000 distinct CDR3 sequences, roughly 50% of them with a count of one. Jointly, the top ten make up around a third of the sample.

The chain links TRBV12-3 or TRBV12-4 with TRBJ2-2; the D gene is perhaps TRBD2, on 6 matching bases. The clonotype originates from a woman aged 55-70 years in good health. The sequencing sample was made of blood. Here is the DNA: TGTGCCAGCACCCCAGCGGGCCTAGGAAACACCGGGGAGCTGTTTTTT. Translated, this gives CASTPAGLGNTGELFF.